This is a list of T cell receptor beta chains from one sample in a study of shared clonotypes between healthy human individuals. The assay was immunoSEQ multiplex PCR, and TCRdb's table has in-frame clones only and misses some. This repertoire shows around 370,000 clones, 90% to 97% found once; its top ten account for about 0.32%. Sequenced sample: memory CD8+ T cells sorted from blood. The source of these receptors is a man aged 25 to 40 in good health. The CDR3 runs from the conserved cysteine through the conserved F or W. Each record gives: clone size, V gene, D gene, J gene, CDR3 length, CDR3 protein, CDR3 DNA. A D gene is named only where the DNA matches it firmly. For some rows the clone size is stated as once, few or many, or as a class when expanded; others skip it.

>NA|TRBV10-2|NA|TRBJ1-5|17
CASSEARGGSSNQPQHF
TGCGCCAGCAGTGAGGCCCGAGGGGGGTCTAGCAATCAGCCCCAGCATTTT
>NA|TRBV5-1|TRBD2|TRBJ2-1|15
CASSQTSGRGNEQFF
TGCGCCAGCAGTCAAACTAGCGGGAGAGGGAATGAGCAGTTCTTC
>NA|TRBV28|TRBD2|TRBJ2-1|16
CASSFPILAADNEQFF
TGTGCCAGCAGTTTTCCGATTCTAGCGGCCGACAATGAGCAGTTCTTC
>NA|TRBV4-2|TRBD2|TRBJ2-7|15
CASSQILAGAYEQYF
TGTGCCAGCAGCCAAATACTAGCGGGCGCCTACGAGCAGTACTTC
>NA|TRBV6-5|NA|TRBJ2-1|14
CASRAGSSYNEQFF
TGTGCCAGCAGGGCGGGGAGCTCCTACAATGAGCAGTTCTTC
>NA|TRBV18|NA|TRBJ2-1|16
CASSPFALAEYNEQFF
TGTGCCAGCTCACCATTTGCACTAGCAGAATACAATGAGCAGTTCTTC
>NA|TRBV6-1|TRBD2|TRBJ2-7|14
CATRLAGGLYEQYF
TGTGCCACCCGACTAGCGGGAGGACTCTACGAGCAGTACTTC
>NA|TRBV28|NA|TRBJ1-5|17
CASRKIPGRLSNQPQHF
TGTGCCAGCAGGAAGATTCCGGGACGGCTTAGCAATCAGCCCCAGCATTTT
>NA|TRBV19|TRBD2|TRBJ2-7|21
CASSISDPTSHNRGGLYEQYF
TGTGCCAGTAGTATCAGCGACCCAACTAGCCACAACCGGGGGGGGCTATACGAGCAGTACTTC
>NA|TRBV27|NA|TRBJ2-7|14
CASSLSLANYEQYF
TGTGCCAGCAGTTTATCGCTAGCGAACTACGAGCAGTACTTC
>NA|TRBV10-2|NA|TRBJ2-5|10
CASKQETQYF
TGCGCCAGCAAGCAAGAGACCCAGTACTTC
>NA|TRBV9|NA|TRBJ2-1|9
CASSPGQFF
TGTGCCAGCTCCCCGGGGCAGTTCTTC
>NA|TRBV2|NA|TRBJ2-5|14
CASRIKGVVETQYF
TGTGCCAGTCGAATAAAGGGGGTGGTAGAGACCCAGTACTTC
>NA|TRBV7-6|TRBD2|TRBJ2-1|15
CASSLLAGSYNEQFF
TGTGCCAGCAGCTTACTAGCGGGATCCTACAATGAGCAGTTCTTC
>NA|TRBV15|TRBD2|TRBJ2-3|18
CATSRDLGTSGNTDTQYF
TGTGCCACCAGCAGAGATTTGGGGACTAGCGGAAATACAGATACGCAGTATTTT
>NA|TRBV7-9|NA|TRBJ2-3|14
CASSLETGTDTQYF
TGTGCCAGCAGCCTCGAGACGGGCACAGATACGCAGTATTTT
>NA|TRBV6-6|NA|TRBJ2-7|12
CASSSYSYEQYF
TGTGCCAGCAGTTCCTATTCCTACGAGCAGTACTTC
>NA|TRBV19|TRBD1|TRBJ2-2|14
CASSIRGQIGELFF
TGTGCCAGTAGTATAAGGGGACAGATCGGGGAGCTGTTTTTT
>once|TRBV4-2|NA|TRBJ1-2|15
CASSQGAGPNYGYTF
TGTGCCAGCAGCCAGGGCGCGGGGCCTAACTATGGCTACACCTTC
>NA|TRBV6-6|NA|TRBJ1-3|14
CASSSASAGNTIYF
TGTGCCAGCAGTTCGGCTAGCGCTGGAAACACCATATATTTT
>NA|TRBV6-5|NA|TRBJ1-5|13
CASSYGINQPQHF
TGTGCCAGCAGTTACGGGATTAATCAGCCCCAGCATTTT
>NA|TRBV6-5|TRBD2|TRBJ2-1|15
CASSYVASGGGEQFF
TGTGCCAGCAGTTACGTTGCTAGCGGGGGGGGTGAGCAGTTCTTC
>NA|TRBV28|NA|TRBJ2-7|14
CASSTGPTTYEQYF
TGTGCCAGCAGTACAGGACCTACTACCTACGAGCAGTACTTC
>NA|TRBV4-1|TRBD1|TRBJ2-5|18
CASSQVFGDRRQQETQYF
TGCGCCAGCAGCCAAGTATTTGGGGACAGGAGACAACAAGAGACCCAGTACTTC
>NA|TRBV5-8|NA|TRBJ1-5|16
CASSLWGGVSNQPQHF
TGTGCCAGCAGCTTGTGGGGTGGGGTAAGCAATCAGCCCCAGCATTTT
>few|TRBV9|NA|TRBJ1-5|14
CASSGTGANQPQHF
TGTGCCAGCAGCGGAACGGGGGCAAATCAGCCCCAGCATTTT
>NA|TRBV5-8|NA|TRBJ1-1|14
CASSRRRGNTEAFF
TGTGCCAGCAGCCGAAGGCGGGGGAACACTGAAGCTTTCTTT
>once|TRBV4-1|TRBD1|TRBJ2-2|16
CASSLETGYVPGELFF
TGCGCCAGCAGCCTCGAGACAGGGTACGTGCCCGGGGAGCTGTTTTTT
>NA|TRBV28|NA|TRBJ1-3|15
CASSSVGEAGNTIYF
TGTGCCAGCAGTTCTGTAGGGGAGGCTGGAAACACCATATATTTT
>NA|TRBV7-9|TRBD1|TRBJ2-1|15
CASSTTQGLANEQFF
TGTGCCAGCAGCACCACACAGGGGCTGGCCAATGAGCAGTTCTTC
>NA|TRBV30|NA|TRBJ2-7|12
CAWGRESYEQYF
TGTGCCTGGGGCAGGGAATCCTACGAGCAGTACTTC
>NA|TRBV28|NA|TRBJ2-6|17
CASRTKRGGSGANVLTF
TGTGCCAGCAGGACCAAAAGGGGGGGCTCTGGGGCCAACGTCCTGACTTTC
>NA|TRBV6-6|NA|TRBJ2-7|15
CASSYSSSGPYEQYF
TGTGCCAGCAGTTACTCGAGCTCAGGGCCCTACGAGCAGTACTTC
>NA|TRBV5-1|TRBD1|TRBJ2-6|16
CASSQGDGSGANVLTF
TGCGCCAGCAGCCAGGGGGACGGCTCTGGGGCCAACGTCCTGACTTTC
>NA|TRBV5-8|TRBD2|TRBJ2-7|16
CASSFFLGLAPYEQYF
TGTGCCAGCAGCTTTTTTTTGGGACTAGCCCCTTACGAGCAGTACTTC
>NA|TRBV2|TRBD1|TRBJ2-4|13
CASQDRSKNIQYF
TGTGCCAGCCAGGACAGGTCAAAAAACATTCAGTACTTC
>NA|TRBV5-1|NA|TRBJ2-7|15
CASSLGGASSYEQYF
TGCGCCAGCAGCTTGGGCGGGGCCAGCTCCTACGAGCAGTACTTC